This is a list of T cell receptor beta chains from one sample in a study of T-cell reconstitution after alpha-beta-depleted transplantation in children. TCRdb itself ran the PCR reads through MiXCR, one entry per CDR3 protein. This table holds roughly 70,000 distinct CDR3 sequences, roughly 5.2% found once. The sequenced sample was PBMCs, mostly from graft donor cells, obtained 180 days after TCRalphabeta/CD19-depleted stem cell transplant. These receptors were obtained from a boy younger than two who had a stem cell transplant for acute myeloid leukemia, so the T cells may come from the graft donor. The CDR3 runs from the conserved cysteine through the conserved F or W. Each record gives: J gene, V gene, CDR3 protein.

J gene: TRBJ2-7; V gene: TRBV12-5; CDR3 protein: CASVVVGQGTYEQYF
J gene: TRBJ1-1; V gene: TRBV15; CDR3 protein: CATKRNTEAFF
J gene: TRBJ2-7; V gene: TRBV15; CDR3 protein: CATSRAGQGNYEQYF
J gene: TRBJ2-7; V gene: TRBV12-5; CDR3 protein: CASGLGLAGSYEQYF
J gene: TRBJ2-7; V gene: TRBV3-1; CDR3 protein: CACTPRPPKTGTVYEQYF
J gene: TRBJ2-1; V gene: TRBV5-1; CDR3 protein: CASSLRGAGRSGEQFF
J gene: TRBJ2-1; V gene: TRBV5-4; CDR3 protein: CASSLVDRGFNEQFF
J gene: TRBJ2-6; V gene: TRBV20-1; CDR3 protein: CSARRASASGANVLTF
J gene: TRBJ2-1; V gene: TRBV11-3; CDR3 protein: CASSPSGWRSYNEQFF
J gene: TRBJ2-7; V gene: TRBV7-9; CDR3 protein: CASSLGFYEQYF
J gene: TRBJ2-7; V gene: TRBV7-9; CDR3 protein: CASSVDPYEQYF
J gene: TRBJ2-7; V gene: TRBV29-1; CDR3 protein: CSAGTGVYEQYF
J gene: TRBJ1-2; V gene: TRBV20-1; CDR3 protein: CSQQGARSYGYTF
J gene: TRBJ1-4; V gene: TRBV11-2; CDR3 protein: CASSLDPRGATNEKLFF
J gene: TRBJ2-5; V gene: TRBV11-3; CDR3 protein: CASSRRQGTQETQYF
J gene: TRBJ1-5; V gene: TRBV4-1; CDR3 protein: CASSQVGLQGTGKNQPQHF
J gene: TRBJ1-1; V gene: TRBV5-5; CDR3 protein: CASSSYRVRTEAFF
J gene: TRBJ2-1; V gene: TRBV12-3/TRBV12-4; CDR3 protein: CASSRQILPFGEQFF
J gene: TRBJ2-2; V gene: TRBV5-1; CDR3 protein: CASSRPGGNTGELFF
J gene: TRBJ1-4; V gene: TRBV3-1; CDR3 protein: CASSQGLTQGYEKLFF
J gene: TRBJ2-1; V gene: TRBV18; CDR3 protein: CASSPPDYNEQFF
J gene: TRBJ2-3; V gene: TRBV5-5; CDR3 protein: CASSLDRLPDTQYF
J gene: TRBJ2-5; V gene: TRBV7-2; CDR3 protein: CASSYLRGGQETQYF
J gene: TRBJ2-7; V gene: TRBV20-1; CDR3 protein: CSATLDYEQYF
J gene: TRBJ2-2; V gene: TRBV7-2; CDR3 protein: CASSSPSGGTGELFF
J gene: TRBJ2-4; V gene: TRBV19; CDR3 protein: CASSRDTLAKNIQYF
J gene: TRBJ2-5; V gene: TRBV10-3; CDR3 protein: CAISEALSEETQYF
J gene: TRBJ2-5; V gene: TRBV3-1; CDR3 protein: CASEVWETQYF
J gene: TRBJ2-3; V gene: TRBV5-1; CDR3 protein: CASSLGTGGTDTQYF
J gene: TRBJ2-5; V gene: TRBV3-1; CDR3 protein: CASSQGVTPAPQETQYF
J gene: TRBJ2-5; V gene: TRBV12-3/TRBV12-4; CDR3 protein: CASSFAVTQYF
J gene: TRBJ1-1; V gene: TRBV6-2/TRBV6-3; CDR3 protein: CASSPRPGGAFF
J gene: TRBJ2-3; V gene: TRBV4-2; CDR3 protein: CASSQGIGTPYTDTQYF
J gene: TRBJ2-6; V gene: TRBV28; CDR3 protein: CASIPEGRRQAGANVLTF
J gene: TRBJ2-1; V gene: TRBV20-1; CDR3 protein: CSARNLPGLAEYNEQFF
J gene: TRBJ1-1; V gene: TRBV3-1; CDR3 protein: CASRKNTEAFF
J gene: TRBJ1-1; V gene: TRBV6-5; CDR3 protein: CASSPTGVEAFF
J gene: TRBJ1-1; V gene: TRBV7-2; CDR3 protein: CASSGMGQGLTEAFF
J gene: TRBJ1-6; V gene: TRBV7-3; CDR3 protein: CASSLNGAMNSPLHF
J gene: TRBJ2-4; V gene: TRBV6-1; CDR3 protein: CASSPTDRAGKNIQYF
J gene: TRBJ2-1; V gene: TRBV20-1; CDR3 protein: CSARDIVPWYGGGLNEQFF